This paragraph covers one T cell receptor (beta chain) sequence. This clonotype was detected only a few times. Its antigen target is currently unknown. Within one base of it there is no much larger clone, and no base qualities were kept. Data came from an Illumina NovaSeq 6000. TCRalpha and TCRbeta cDNA libraries were built by 5'RACE with constant-segment primers, adding sample barcodes and unique molecular identifiers. Trizol reagent was used to extract RNA from every sample. Amplification of the libraries took two PCR steps, and the second step added a second sample barcode plus Illumina TruSeq adapters. Libraries were sequenced on an Illumina NovaSeq with 2 x 150 bp paired-end reads. For the original study's pipeline: With migec v1.2.7, reads were demultiplexed and then collapsed into UMI-guided consensus sequences. Using mixcr v2.1.11, UMI consensuses were aligned to TRA and TRB V and J templates and then assembled into clonotypes. A clonotype was counted as expanded or contracted only when both edgeR and NoisET called the clonotype significant, with the noise models trained on biological replicates. For edgeR calls, the cutoffs were a false discovery rate-adjusted p below 0.01 and a log2 fold-change threshold of 1. PCA with hierarchical clustering of max-normalized trajectories of the 1000 most abundant clonotypes was used as exploratory dynamics analysis. Separately sequenced CD4+ and CD8+ repertoires were used to assign a CD4 or CD8 phenotype to each responding clone. Clones were called with MiXCR by TCRdb after fastp trimmed the public reads at Q25, and only in-frame beta chains were retained. Entries are consolidated by CDR3 protein sequence, retaining the most common genes and DNA. These V and J calls derive from TCRdb rather than the authors' analysis. This sample gives about 140,000 distinct CDR3 sequences in total; approximately 25% of them show up just once. The top ten clonotypes cover around 22% of the sample.

Including cysteine and phenylalanine, the CDR3 has 13 amino acids. The sequence is cut down to CDR3 DNA, 39 bases in frame from base 1. The germline V gene specifies LGHNT as CDR1 and FRNRAP as CDR2. V and J are truncated by 5 bases and 7 bases respectively, leaving an intervening sequence of 11 bases. PBMCs were isolated by Ficoll-Paque density gradient centrifugation. This specimen comes from a study of T-cell memory formation after mild COVID-19 (dated by TCRdb to the early 2020s). About the investigation overall: TCR sequence clusters from the two donors were found to be largely donor specific. T-cell clones expanding and contracting after mild COVID-19 in a couple of donors were tracked by longitudinal TCRalpha and TCRbeta repertoire sequencing. The cohort comprised two young, previously healthy adult volunteers, one female and one male.

Results and caveats for the whole study, not just this receptor: Contracting CD4+ clones were located mainly in the CM and EM memory subsets, whereas CD8+ clones were found to be enriched in EMRA. The study included only a couple of mild cases, and larger cohorts that include severe cases with pre-infection samples were judged to be necessary. Some responding clones were detected in pre-infection memory, suggesting pre-existing cross-reactive memory T cells joined the SARS-CoV-2 response. SARS-CoV-2 specificity was not confirmed for the second-wave clones peaking on day 37. Clones contracting from day 15 to 85 had balanced CD4/CD8 phenotypes, while a second wave expanding from day 15 to 37 was biased towards CD4+.

The TCR sequence derives from an adult woman who had mild COVID-19 (a few samples of this study predate the infection). The sample titles of this study are shuffled in the database, so cell type and time point are left out; the donor was told from shared clones. Input material: PBMCs or a T cell subset sorted from them (not recorded which). The chain links TRBV12-5 with TRBJ2-2; the best D guess is TRBD2, with 6 bases matching. The CDR3 is CASGPPSVGELFF. The DNA sequence reads TGTGCTAGTGGTCCACCTAGCGTCGGGGAGCTGTTTTTT.